The 19 T cell receptor beta chains given below trace back to one sample, sequenced in a study of OX40 agonist ivuxolimab in advanced cancers. The repertoire was sequenced with immunoSEQ multiplex PCR; TCRdb's copy has only in-frame clones and lacks some. The sample has approximately 89,000 clones; more than 70% are singletons. Sequences were derived from CD4+ or CD8+ T cells sorted from blood, sampled in a trial of the OX40 agonist ivuxolimab. The receptors stem from an adult with an advanced solid tumor such as melanoma, head and neck, liver or kidney cancer.

This sequence joins TRBV5-1 and TRBJ1-2; the match to TRBD1 covers 7 bases. Germline CDR1 SGHRS, CDR2 YFSETQ. The CDR3 runs to 13 residues. After removal of 4 bases from V and 8 bases from J, the junction contained 8 bases not matched to a gene. The DNA for the CDR3 is TGCGCCAGCAGCCTAGACAGGGTGGAAGGCTACACCTTC. As protein: CASSLDRVEGYTF.

V gene TRBV6-5 combines with J gene TRBJ2-6; perhaps TRBD1 as D (6 bases). In germline, CDR1 is MNHEY, CDR2 SVGAGI. Trimming pared 4 bases from V and 3 bases from J, leaving 13 bases between. CDR3 length equals 16 residues. The CDR3, as DNA: TGTGCCAGCAGTTCAGGGGTGAGGCGTGGGGCCAACGTCCTGACTTTC. Protein sequence: CASSSGVRRGANVLTF.

V and J are TRBV5-1 and TRBJ2-3; TRBD2 matches 9 bases. CDR1 is SGHRS and CDR2 is YFSETQ in the germline V gene. CDR3 length: 17 amino acids. Trimming took 4 bases from V and 4 from J; bases not matched to a gene: 13. The CDR3 reads CASSETLGRGGPDTQYF. In nucleotides, the CDR3 is TGCGCCAGCAGCGAGACGCTAGGGCGGGGGGGCCCAGATACGCAGTATTTT.

The gene calls are TRBV6-1 and TRBJ2-3; D gene ambiguous. The CDR3 length is 13 residues. Germline V CDR1 and CDR2: MNHNS, SASEGT. Trimming left V 8 bases short and J 4 bases short, with 13 bases between. The CDR3 nucleotides are TGTGCCAGCTCCCAGACCGGGCCAGATACGCAGTATTTT. Translating gives CASSQTGPDTQYF.

The V call is TRBV28, the J call TRBJ2-7; D is uncertain. CDR1 and CDR2 from the germline V gene are MDHEN and SYDVKM. Trimming took 7 bases from V and 2 from J, leaving 12 bases between them. CDR3 size: 13 residues. The CDR3, as DNA: TGTGCCAGCATATCCCCCCGACCCTACGAGCAGTACTTC. Amino acids: CASISPRPYEQYF.

The genes are TRBV7-3 and TRBJ2-1, with D maybe TRBD1 (6 bases). CDR3 length: 13 residues. Germline loops: CDR1 SGHTA, CDR2 FQGTGA. Between the trimmed V and J ends, which lost 3 bases and 5 bases, there was a span of 8 bases. The CDR3 DNA reads TGTGCCAGCAGCTTGGACAGCGACAATGAGCAGTTCTTC. As protein: CASSLDSDNEQFF.

V usage is TRBV7-2 and J usage is TRBJ2-5; 12 positions agree with TRBD2. Germline CDR1 and CDR2: SGHTA and FQGNSA. This CDR3 contains 15 residues. With 5 bases clipped from V and 7 bases from J, the junction kept 8 bases outside the gene matches. The chain's CDR3 is CASSPRTSGAWTQYF. CDR3 bases: TGTGCCAGCAGCCCCAGGACTAGCGGGGCATGGACCCAGTACTTC.

The rearrangement joins TRBV30 to TRBJ1-4; D is unresolved. The CDR3 runs to 14 residues. The V end was cut by 3 bases, the J end by 6 bases, with 14 bases between. From germline, CDR1 is GTSNPN and CDR2 SVGIG (reference sequence). CDR3 nucleotide sequence: TGTGCCTGGAGCCCCCGGCGGGGTTATGAAAAACTGTTTTTT. This gives the protein CAWSPRRGYEKLFF.

The chain recombines TRBV30 with TRBJ2-1; 11 bases agree with TRBD2. Per the germline V gene, CDR1 is GTSNPN and CDR2 is SVGIG (reference sequence). V lost 2 bases, J lost 8 bases, and 8 bases stayed unmatched. The CDR3 is 15 amino acids. The CDR3 spells CAWSYVIAGGDEQFF. DNA of the CDR3: TGTGCCTGGAGTTATGTAATAGCGGGGGGGGATGAGCAGTTCTTC.

CDR3 in amino acids: CASRRPGSNTEAFF. The CDR3, as DNA: TGTGCCAGTAGGAGGCCGGGATCGAACACTGAAGCTTTCTTT. The chain uses TRBV19 and TRBJ1-1; D remains ambiguous. The V and J ends lost 6 bases and 1 base respectively, with 12 bases between them. This CDR3 is built from 14 residues. CDR1 is LNHDA, CDR2 SQIVND, per germline (reference sequence).

V is TRBV10-2 and J is TRBJ1-5; D unclear. Trimming cost V 10 bases and J 3 bases, with 19 bases left between them. CDR1 and CDR2 from the germline V gene are WSHSY and SAAADI. CDR3 size: 15 residues. The CDR3 coding sequence is TGCGCCACGAGCGGATTCGGCTGGGACAATCAGCCCCAGCATTTT. Translating gives CATSGFGWDNQPQHF.

The gene calls are TRBV7-8 and TRBJ1-4, with a weak D call TRBD1 (5 bases). There are 16 residues in the CDR3. V was trimmed by 1 base and J by 5 bases, leaving 14 bases between them. Germline V gene data show CDR1 as SGHVS and CDR2 as FQNEAQ. The CDR3 DNA is TGTGCCAGCAGCTTAGAATCACGACAGCACAATGAAAAACTGTTTTTT. Amino acids: CASSLESRQHNEKLFF.

J is TRBJ2-7 and V is TRBV6-5, with 8 bases identical to TRBD1. Germline CDR1 reads MNHEY; CDR2 reads SVGAGI. This CDR3 region has 15 residues. The junction had 5 bases not matched to a gene; V was cut back by 0 bases and J by 4 bases. The chain's CDR3 is CASSYSDRGAYEQYF. CDR3 DNA: TGTGCCAGCAGTTACTCCGACAGGGGAGCGTACGAGCAGTACTTC.

J is TRBJ2-7 and V is TRBV5-1; TRBD1 agrees at 10 bases. The CDR3 is 14 amino acids. V shed 3 bases, J shed 3 bases, and the junction held 3 bases outside the gene matches. Germline CDR1 and CDR2: SGHRS and YFSETQ. CDR3 amino acids: CASSYGTGVYEQYF. Written as DNA, the CDR3 is TGCGCCAGCAGCTACGGGACAGGGGTCTACGAGCAGTACTTC.

The gene calls are TRBV20-1 and TRBJ2-5, with D perhaps matching TRBD2 (5 bases). V gave up 4 bases and J gave up 5 bases, with 8 bases separating them. The CDR3 consists of 11 residues. Germline V gene data show CDR1 as DFQATT and CDR2 as SNEGSKA (reference sequence). The CDR3 here is CSATTGETQYF. CDR3 DNA: TGCAGTGCTACTACGGGGGAGACCCAGTACTTC.

This rearrangement joins TRBV30 to TRBJ2-2; weak D call: TRBD2 (6 bases). Deletions cut 3 bases from V and 6 bases from J, with 11 bases between. The CDR3 has 13 amino acids. Germline V gives CDR1 GTSNPN, CDR2 SVGIG (reference sequence). DNA for the CDR3: TGTGCCTGGAGGGGGGAGGCAGCCGGGGAGCTGTTTTTT. It codes for CAWRGEAAGELFF.

This rearrangement joins TRBV9 to TRBJ1-2; 8 nucleotides match TRBD1. The germline V gene encodes CDR1 SGDLS and CDR2 YYNGEE. The CDR3 has 16 residues. V lost 0 bases, J lost 4 bases, and 8 bases stayed unmatched. The CDR3 protein is CASSVDQDRVGYGYTF. For the CDR3, the DNA is TGTGCCAGCAGCGTAGACCAGGACAGGGTGGGCTATGGCTACACCTTC.

The CDR3 DNA sequence: TGTGCCAGCAGCTCAGCTTACAATGAGCAGTTCTTC. Protein: CASSSAYNEQFF. The chain couples TRBV11-1 to TRBJ2-1; D call uncertain. V dropped 4 bases and J dropped 4 bases, with 5 bases sitting between them. CDR1 is SGHAT, CDR2 FQDESV, per germline (reference sequence). This CDR3 is 12 amino acids long.

The chain uses TRBV6-6 and TRBJ2-1; 11 bases align to TRBD2. V was pared by 7 bases and J by 5 bases, with 7 bases of the junction left unmatched. Per the germline V gene, CDR1 is MNHNY and CDR2 is SVGAGI (reference sequence). The CDR3 loop spans 15 amino acids. CDR3 region: CASIPGTSGHNEQFF. CDR3 nucleotides: TGTGCCAGCATTCCCGGGACTAGCGGCCACAATGAGCAGTTCTTC.